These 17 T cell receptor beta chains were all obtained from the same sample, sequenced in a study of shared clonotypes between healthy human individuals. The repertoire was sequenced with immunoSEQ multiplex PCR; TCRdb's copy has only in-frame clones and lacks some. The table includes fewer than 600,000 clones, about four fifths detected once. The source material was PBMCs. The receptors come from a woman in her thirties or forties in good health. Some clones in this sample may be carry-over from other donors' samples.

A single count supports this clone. CDR3 sequence: CASSPGYSYEQYF. The CDR3 coding sequence is TGTGCCAGCTCACCAGGGTACTCCTACGAGCAGTACTTC. The J gene is TRBJ2-7, the V gene TRBV18; D unresolved. The CDR3 has 13 residues. V dropped 2 bases and J dropped 0 bases, with 5 bases sitting between them. The germline gives CDR1 KGHSH, CDR2 LQKENI.

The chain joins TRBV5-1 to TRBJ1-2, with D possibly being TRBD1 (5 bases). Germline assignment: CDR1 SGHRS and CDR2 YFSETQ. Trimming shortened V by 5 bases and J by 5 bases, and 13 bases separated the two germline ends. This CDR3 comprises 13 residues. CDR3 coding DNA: TGCGCCAGCAGGGAAACAGAGGGGTATGGCTACACCTTC. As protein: CASRETEGYGYTF.

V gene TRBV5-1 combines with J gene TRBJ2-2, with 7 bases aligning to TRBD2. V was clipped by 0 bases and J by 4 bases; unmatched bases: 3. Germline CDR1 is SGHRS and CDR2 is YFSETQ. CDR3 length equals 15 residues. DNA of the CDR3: TGCGCCAGCAGCTTGGCACTAGCGAGCACCGGGGAGCTGTTTTTT. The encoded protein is CASSLALASTGELFF.

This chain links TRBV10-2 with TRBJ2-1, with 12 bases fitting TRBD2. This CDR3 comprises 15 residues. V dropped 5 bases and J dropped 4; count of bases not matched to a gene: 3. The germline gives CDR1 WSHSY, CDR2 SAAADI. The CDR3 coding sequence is TGCGCCAGCAGTCCTAGCGGGGGGGGATACAATGAGCAGTTCTTC. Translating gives CASSPSGGGYNEQFF.

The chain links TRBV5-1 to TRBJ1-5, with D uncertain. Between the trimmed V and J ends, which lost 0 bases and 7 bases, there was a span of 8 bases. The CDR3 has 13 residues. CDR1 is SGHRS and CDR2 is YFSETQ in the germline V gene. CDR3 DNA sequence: TGCGCCAGCAGCTTGGCCACAGACCAGCCCCAGCATTTT. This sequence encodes CASSLATDQPQHF.

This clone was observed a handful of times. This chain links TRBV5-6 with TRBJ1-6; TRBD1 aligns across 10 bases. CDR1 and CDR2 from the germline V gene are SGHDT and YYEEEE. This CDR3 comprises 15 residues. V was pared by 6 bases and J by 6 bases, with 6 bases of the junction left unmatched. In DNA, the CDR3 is TGTGCCAGCACAGGGACAGGGGTAGTTAATTCACCCCTCCACTTT. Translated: CASTGTGVVNSPLHF.

CDR3 sequence (DNA): TGTGCCAGCAGCGGAGGACAGGGCCTCTACTATGGCTACACCTTC. Protein: CASSGGQGLYYGYTF. This chain connects TRBV9 to TRBJ1-2; 8 bases fit TRBD1. The V segment lost 3 bases and the J segment 3 bases; nucleotides outside the gene matches: 7. The length of the CDR3 is 15 residues. The germline V gene encodes CDR1 SGDLS and CDR2 YYNGEE.

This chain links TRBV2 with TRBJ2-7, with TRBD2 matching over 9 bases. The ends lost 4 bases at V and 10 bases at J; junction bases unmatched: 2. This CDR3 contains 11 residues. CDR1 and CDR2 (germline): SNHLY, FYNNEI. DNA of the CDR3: TGTGCCAGCAGTGTCCTAGCGGGACAGTACTTC. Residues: CASSVLAGQYF.

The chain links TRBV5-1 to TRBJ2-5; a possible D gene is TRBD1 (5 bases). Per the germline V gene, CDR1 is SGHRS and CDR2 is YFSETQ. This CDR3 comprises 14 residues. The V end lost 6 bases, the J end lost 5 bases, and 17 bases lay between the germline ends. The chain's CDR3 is CASTRIDRIETQYF. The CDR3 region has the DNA TGCGCCAGCACCCGAATTGACAGAATTGAGACCCAGTACTTC.

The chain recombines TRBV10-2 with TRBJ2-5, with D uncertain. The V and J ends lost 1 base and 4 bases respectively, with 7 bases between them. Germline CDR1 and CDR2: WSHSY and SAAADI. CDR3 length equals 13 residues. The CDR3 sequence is CASSEYLGETQYF. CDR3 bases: TGCGCCAGCAGTGAGTACCTAGGAGAGACCCAGTACTTC.

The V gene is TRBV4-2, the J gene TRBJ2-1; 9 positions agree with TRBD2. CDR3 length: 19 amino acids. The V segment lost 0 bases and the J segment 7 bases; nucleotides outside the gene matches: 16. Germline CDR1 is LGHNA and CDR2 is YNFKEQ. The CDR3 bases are TGTGCCAGCAGCCAAGAGGCGGGACTAGCTGTTGGTTTAACGAATGAGCAGTTCTTC. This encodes CASSQEAGLAVGLTNEQFF.

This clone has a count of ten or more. CDR3 protein: CASSAVPTNEQFF. CDR3 nucleotide sequence: TGTGCCAGCAGTGCGGTCCCGACGAATGAGCAGTTCTTC. The chain recombines TRBV6-4 with TRBJ2-1, with D hard to call. The V gene's germline CDR1 is MRHNA and CDR2 SNTAGT. The CDR3 sequence is 13 residues long. Deletions cut 4 bases from V and 7 bases from J, with 11 bases between.

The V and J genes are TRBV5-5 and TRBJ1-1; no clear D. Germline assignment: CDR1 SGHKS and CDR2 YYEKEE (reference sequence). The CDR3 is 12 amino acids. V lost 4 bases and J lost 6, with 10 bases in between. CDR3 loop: CASSPQVPEAFF. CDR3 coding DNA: TGTGCCAGCAGCCCTCAGGTCCCTGAAGCTTTCTTT.

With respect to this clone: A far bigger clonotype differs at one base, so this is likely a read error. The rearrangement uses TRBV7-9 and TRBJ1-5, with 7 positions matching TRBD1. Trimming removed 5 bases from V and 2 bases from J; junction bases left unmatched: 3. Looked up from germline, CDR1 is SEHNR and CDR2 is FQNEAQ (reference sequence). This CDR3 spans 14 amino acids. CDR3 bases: TGTGCCAGCAGCCCAGGACAGGGCAATCAGCCCCAGCATTTT. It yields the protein CASSPGQGNQPQHF.

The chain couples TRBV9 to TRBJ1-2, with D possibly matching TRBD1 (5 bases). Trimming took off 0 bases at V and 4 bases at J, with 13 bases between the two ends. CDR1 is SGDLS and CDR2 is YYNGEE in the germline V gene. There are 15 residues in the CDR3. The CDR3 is CASSVAELGGYGYTF. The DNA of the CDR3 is TGTGCCAGCAGCGTAGCCGAACTCGGGGGCTATGGCTACACCTTC. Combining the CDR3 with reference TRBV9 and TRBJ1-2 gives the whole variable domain DSGVTQTPKHLITATGQRVTLRCSPRSGDLSVYWYQQSLDQGLQFLIQYYNGEERAKGNILERFSAQQFPDLHSELNLSSLELGDSALYFCASSVAELGGYGYTFGSGTRLTVV.

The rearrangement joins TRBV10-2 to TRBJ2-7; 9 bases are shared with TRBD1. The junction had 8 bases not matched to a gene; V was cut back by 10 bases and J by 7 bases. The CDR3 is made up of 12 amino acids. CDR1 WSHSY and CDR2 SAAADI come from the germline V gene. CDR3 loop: CATGTGNSEQYF. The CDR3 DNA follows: TGCGCCACTGGGACAGGGAACTCTGAGCAGTACTTC.

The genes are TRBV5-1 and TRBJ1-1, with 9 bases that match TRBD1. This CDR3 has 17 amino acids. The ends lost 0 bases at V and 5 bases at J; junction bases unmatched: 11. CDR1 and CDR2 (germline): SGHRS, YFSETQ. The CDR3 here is CASSLDPGTGTGTEAFF. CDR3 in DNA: TGCGCCAGCAGCTTGGATCCCGGGACAGGGACGGGAACTGAAGCTTTCTTT.